This T cell receptor (beta chain) was sequenced for a study of blood T cell repertoires in COVID-19. At the level of the study: The United States, Italy and Spain provided the acute and convalescent COVID-19 samples. Nucleic acid was either cDNA or gDNA, and it came from T cells, B-cell-depleted T cells, or PBMCs.

This clone has only one observation. Libraries were prepared by immunoSEQ multiplex PCR; TCRdb keeps only in-frame clonotypes and omits some of them. The data contain tens of thousands of clones, around 79% of them singletons. The sequenced sample was peripheral blood. This sequence was found in a human donor in a cohort sampled during active COVID-19.

The CDR3 protein is CASSIFNGGVNTEAFF. CDR3 nucleotides: TGTGCCAGTAGTATCTTCAACGGGGGGGTGAACACTGAAGCTTTCTTT. The gene calls are TRBV19 and TRBJ1-1; D might be TRBD1 (5 bases). The CDR3 loop spans 16 amino acids. Trimming removed 3 bases at V and 0 bases at J, with 14 bases between. Germline CDR1 and CDR2: LNHDA and SQIVND (reference sequence).